This T cell receptor beta chain was observed in a study of shared clonotypes between healthy human individuals. This CDR3 comprises 13 residues. CDR1 is GTSNPN, CDR2 SVGIG, per germline (reference sequence). Between the trimmed V and J ends, which lost 4 bases and 7 bases, there was a span of 15 bases. With ten immunoSEQ deep assay plates, unsorted PBMC DNA underwent sequencing. Produced via immunoSEQ multiplex PCR; TCRdb's table is partial and in-frame only. The sample contains about 490,000 clones, around 73% of which appear only once. Researchers drew on approximately 92 million PBMCs for genomic DNA from unsorted samples.

This TCR was recovered from a woman between 35 and 50 years old in good health. Some clones in this sample may be carry-over from other donors' samples. The chain links TRBV30 to TRBJ2-3; D not certain. Source material: PBMCs. The CDR3 sequence: CAWTWPESNTQYF. In DNA form, the CDR3 reads TGTGCCTGGACCTGGCCTGAGAGCAATACGCAGTATTTT.